The clone carrying this T cell receptor (beta chain) came up many times. Its antigen is as yet unknown. Amplification yielded TCR beta CDR3 regions, with RNA transcripts as the source. The study used the HTBI primer set for a first-round RT-PCR of the TCR CDR3. Each CDR3 protein gets one entry after TCRdb re-called the multiplex PCR reads with MiXCR. The sample has 110,000 to 150,000 distinct CDR3 sequences; around 20% are singletons. The germline gives CDR1 LGHDT, CDR2 YNNKEL (reference sequence). The CDR3 extends over 15 amino acids. V was clipped by 1 base and J by 0 bases, with 9 bases between them. The sample comes from a study of T cells in Graves' hyperthyroidism and ophthalmopathy. Overall study context: At the time of initial diagnosis and before any treatment, peripheral blood was collected.

Whole-study findings and limits: The majority of expanded thyroid clonotypes above 0.001 also appeared in blood.

Together with thyroid ultrasound, orbital computed tomography, serum thyroxine and TRAb, clinical symptoms were used for diagnoses. The blood sample was taken at first hyperthyroidism diagnosis, before any ophthalmopathy symptoms. Sequences were obtained from blood. This sequence was found in a woman in her 50s with Graves' hyperthyroidism that later progressed to Graves' ophthalmopathy. The V call is TRBV3-1, the J call TRBJ1-1; the D gene is possibly TRBD1 (6 bases). The CDR3 sequence is CASSQGDTLNTEAFF. CDR3 bases: TGTGCCAGCAGCCAAGGGGACACCCTGAACACTGAAGCTTTCTTT.